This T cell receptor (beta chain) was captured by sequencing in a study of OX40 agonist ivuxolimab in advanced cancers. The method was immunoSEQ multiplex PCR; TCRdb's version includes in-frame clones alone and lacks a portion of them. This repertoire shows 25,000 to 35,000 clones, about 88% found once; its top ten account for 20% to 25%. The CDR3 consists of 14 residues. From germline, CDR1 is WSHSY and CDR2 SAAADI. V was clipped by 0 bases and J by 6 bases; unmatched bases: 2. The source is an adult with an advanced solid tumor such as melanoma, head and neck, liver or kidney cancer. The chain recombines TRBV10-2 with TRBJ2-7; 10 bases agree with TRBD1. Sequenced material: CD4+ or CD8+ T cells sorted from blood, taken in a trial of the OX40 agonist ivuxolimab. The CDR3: CASSESGQGPEQYF. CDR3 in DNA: TGCGCCAGCAGTGAGTCGGGACAGGGGCCCGAGCAGTACTTC.